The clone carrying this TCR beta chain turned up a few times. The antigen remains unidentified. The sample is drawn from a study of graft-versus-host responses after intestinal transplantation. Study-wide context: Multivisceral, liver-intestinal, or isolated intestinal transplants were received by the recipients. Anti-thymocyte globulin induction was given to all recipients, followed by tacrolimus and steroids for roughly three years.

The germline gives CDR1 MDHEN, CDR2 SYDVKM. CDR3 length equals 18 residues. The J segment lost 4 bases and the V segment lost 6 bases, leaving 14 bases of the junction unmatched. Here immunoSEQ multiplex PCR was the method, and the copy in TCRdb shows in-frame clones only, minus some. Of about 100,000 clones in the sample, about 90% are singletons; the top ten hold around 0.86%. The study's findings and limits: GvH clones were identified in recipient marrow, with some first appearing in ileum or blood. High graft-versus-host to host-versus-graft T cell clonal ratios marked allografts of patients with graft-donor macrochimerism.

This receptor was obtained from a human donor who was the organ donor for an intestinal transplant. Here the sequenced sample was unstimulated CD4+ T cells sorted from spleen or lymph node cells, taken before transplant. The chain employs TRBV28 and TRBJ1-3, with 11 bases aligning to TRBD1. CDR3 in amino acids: CASSKRTGGIVRGNTIYF. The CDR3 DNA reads TGTGCCAGCAGCAAGCGGACAGGGGGCATCGTGCGAGGAAACACCATATATTTT.